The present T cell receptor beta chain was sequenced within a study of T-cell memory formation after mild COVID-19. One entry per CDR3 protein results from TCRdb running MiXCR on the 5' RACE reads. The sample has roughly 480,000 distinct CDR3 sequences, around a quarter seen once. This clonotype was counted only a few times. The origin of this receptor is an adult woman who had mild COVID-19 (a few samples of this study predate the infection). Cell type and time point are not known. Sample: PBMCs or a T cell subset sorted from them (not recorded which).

The CDR3 DNA reads TGTGCCAGCAGCCAAGGACTAGCGCAACGCACAGATACGCAGTATTTT. This sequence encodes CASSQGLAQRTDTQYF. This chain connects TRBV7-3 to TRBJ2-3; TRBD2 matches at 9 bases. CDR1 and CDR2 from the germline V gene are SGHTA and FQGTGA. Trimming cost V 5 bases and J 1 base; bases outside gene matches: 7. The CDR3 contains 16 residues.